This T cell receptor (beta chain) was recovered during a study of blood T cell repertoires in COVID-19. Data came from immunoSEQ multiplex PCR; TCRdb stores just in-frame clones and leaves some out. The sample contains tens of thousands of clones, about nine tenths of which appear only once. V shed 11 bases, J shed 6 bases, and the junction held 9 bases outside the gene matches. In germline, CDR1 is MNHNY, CDR2 SVGAGI (reference sequence). The CDR3 has 14 residues. The chain employs TRBV6-6 and TRBJ2-1, with 11 nucleotides matching TRBD2. This receptor was taken from a human donor in a cohort sampled during active COVID-19. The sample was peripheral blood. DNA for the CDR3: TGTGCCGGGGCCCTAGCGGGGGGAATCAATGAGCAGTTCTTC. It translates to CAGALAGGINEQFF.